A single T cell receptor beta chain is shown here with its context. Its antigen is undetermined. Per germline, CDR1 MNHEY and CDR2 SMNVEV (reference sequence). Deletions cut 5 bases from V and 0 bases from J, with 20 bases between. The CDR3 runs 18 residues. Profiled with immunoSEQ multiplex PCR; TCRdb holds only in-frame clones, not every one. Counted here are approximately 30,000 clones, approximately 96% occurring once; the ten biggest clones make up approximately 1.3%. This entry belongs to a study of T cell clonotyping in hematopoietic cell transplantation. Points from the study as a whole: Without cell sorting, CD4 versus CD8 contributions remain unresolved. Recipient TCR diversity dropped after transplant; expanded clonotypes rose from day 30 to 180. Graft donor and pretransplant recipient Inverse Simpson Index values predicted broader posttransplant TCR diversity.

The rearrangement uses TRBV27 and TRBJ1-5; no clear D gene. This sequence originates from a man aged 50 or older in good health. Some clones in this sample may be carry-over from other donors' samples. Source material: peripheral blood mononuclear cells. CDR3 sequence reads: CASSPYLSEDYSNQPQHF. The CDR3, as DNA: TGTGCCAGCAGTCCCTATTTATCAGAGGATTATAGCAATCAGCCCCAGCATTTT.